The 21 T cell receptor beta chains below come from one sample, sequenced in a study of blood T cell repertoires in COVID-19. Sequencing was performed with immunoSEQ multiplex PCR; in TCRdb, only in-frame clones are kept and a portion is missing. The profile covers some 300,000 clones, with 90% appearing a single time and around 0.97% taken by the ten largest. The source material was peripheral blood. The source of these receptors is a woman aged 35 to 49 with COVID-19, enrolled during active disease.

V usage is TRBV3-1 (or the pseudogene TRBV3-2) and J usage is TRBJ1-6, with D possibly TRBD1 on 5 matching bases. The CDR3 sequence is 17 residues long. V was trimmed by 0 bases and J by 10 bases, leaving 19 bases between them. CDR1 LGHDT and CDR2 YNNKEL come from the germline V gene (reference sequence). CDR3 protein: CASSQERRQWAGSPLHF. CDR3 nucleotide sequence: TGTGCCAGCAGCCAAGAGCGGAGACAGTGGGCTGGATCACCCCTCCACTTT.

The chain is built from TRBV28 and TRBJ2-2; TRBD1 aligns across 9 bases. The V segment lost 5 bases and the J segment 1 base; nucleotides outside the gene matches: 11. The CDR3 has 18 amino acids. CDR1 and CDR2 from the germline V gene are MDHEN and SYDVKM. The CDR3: CASSPHPGTGRNTGELFF. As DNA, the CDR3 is TGTGCCAGCAGTCCACACCCCGGGACAGGGAGGAACACCGGGGAGCTGTTTTTT.

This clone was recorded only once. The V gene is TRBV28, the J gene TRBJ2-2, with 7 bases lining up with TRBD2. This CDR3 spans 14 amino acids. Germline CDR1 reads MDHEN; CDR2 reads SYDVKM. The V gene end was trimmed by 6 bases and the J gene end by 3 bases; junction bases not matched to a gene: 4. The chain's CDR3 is CASSWGGYTGELFF. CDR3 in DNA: TGTGCCAGCAGCTGGGGGGGGTACACCGGGGAGCTGTTTTTT.

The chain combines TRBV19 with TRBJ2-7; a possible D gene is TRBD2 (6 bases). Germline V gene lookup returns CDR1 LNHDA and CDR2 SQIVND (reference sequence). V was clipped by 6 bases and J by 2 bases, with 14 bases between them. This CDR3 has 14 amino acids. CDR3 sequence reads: CASRGGNSPYEQYF. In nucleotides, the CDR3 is TGTGCCAGTAGAGGCGGGAACTCCCCCTACGAGCAGTACTTC.

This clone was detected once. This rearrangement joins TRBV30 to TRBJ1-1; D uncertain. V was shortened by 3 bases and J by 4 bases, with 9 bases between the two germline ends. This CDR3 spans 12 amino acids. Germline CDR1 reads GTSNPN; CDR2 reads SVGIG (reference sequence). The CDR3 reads CAWRPRGTEAFF. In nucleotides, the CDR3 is TGTGCCTGGAGACCCCGCGGCACTGAAGCTTTCTTT.

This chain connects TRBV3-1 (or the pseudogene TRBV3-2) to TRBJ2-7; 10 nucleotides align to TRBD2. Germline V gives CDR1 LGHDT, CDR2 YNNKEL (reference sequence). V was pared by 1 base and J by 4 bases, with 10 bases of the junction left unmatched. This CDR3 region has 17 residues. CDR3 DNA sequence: TGTGCCAGCAGCCAAGTCAGTCCTAGCGGGAGCATTTACGAGCAGTACTTC. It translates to CASSQVSPSGSIYEQYF.

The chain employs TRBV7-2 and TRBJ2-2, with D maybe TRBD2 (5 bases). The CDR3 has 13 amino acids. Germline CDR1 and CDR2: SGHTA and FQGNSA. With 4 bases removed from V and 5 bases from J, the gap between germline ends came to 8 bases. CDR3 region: CASSSGGTGELFF. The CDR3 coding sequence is TGTGCCAGCAGCTCAGGCGGGACCGGGGAGCTGTTTTTT. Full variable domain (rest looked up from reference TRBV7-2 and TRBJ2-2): GAGVSQSPSNKVTEKGKDVELRCDPISGHTALYWYRQSLGQGLEFLIYFQGNSAPDKSGLPSDRFSAERTGGSVSTLTIQRTQQEDSAVYLCASSSGGTGELFFGEGSRLTVL.

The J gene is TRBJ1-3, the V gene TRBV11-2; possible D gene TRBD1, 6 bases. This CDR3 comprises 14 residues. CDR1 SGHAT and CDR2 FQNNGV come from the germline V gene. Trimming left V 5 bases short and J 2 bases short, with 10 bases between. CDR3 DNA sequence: TGTGCCAGCAGCCACAGGGATACTGGAAACACCATATATTTT. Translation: CASSHRDTGNTIYF.

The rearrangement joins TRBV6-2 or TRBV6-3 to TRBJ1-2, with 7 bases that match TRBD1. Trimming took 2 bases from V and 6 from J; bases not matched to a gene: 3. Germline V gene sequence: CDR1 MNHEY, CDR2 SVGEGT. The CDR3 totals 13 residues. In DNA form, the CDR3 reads TGTGCCAGCAGTTACGTAGGGGGCCATGGCTACACCTTC. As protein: CASSYVGGHGYTF.

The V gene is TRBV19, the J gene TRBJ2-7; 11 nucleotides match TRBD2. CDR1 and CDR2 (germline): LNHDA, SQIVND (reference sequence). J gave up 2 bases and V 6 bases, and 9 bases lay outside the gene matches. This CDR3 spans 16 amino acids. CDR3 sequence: CASSRFASGGPYEQYF. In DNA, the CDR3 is TGTGCCAGTAGCCGATTTGCTAGCGGGGGGCCCTACGAGCAGTACTTC.

The CDR3 DNA is TGTGCCAGCAGTTCTGACAGCTATGGCTACACCTTC. It codes for CASSSDSYGYTF. The chain links TRBV28 to TRBJ1-2, with a weak D call TRBD1 (5 bases). V lost 4 bases, J lost 4 bases, and 7 bases lay in between. The CDR3 consists of 12 residues. Germline V gives CDR1 MDHEN, CDR2 SYDVKM.

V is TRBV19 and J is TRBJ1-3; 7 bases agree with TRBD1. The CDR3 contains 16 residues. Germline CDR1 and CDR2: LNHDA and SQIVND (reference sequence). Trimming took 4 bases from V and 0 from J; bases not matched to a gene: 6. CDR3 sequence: CASSTRQGTSGNTIYF. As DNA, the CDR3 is TGTGCCAGTAGTACCCGACAGGGAACCTCTGGAAACACCATATATTTT.

CDR3 nucleotide sequence: TGTGCCAGCAGTTACAAGACAGGACTTTACGAGCAGTACTTC. It is translated as CASSYKTGLYEQYF. This rearrangement joins TRBV6-5 to TRBJ2-7, with a tentative D call TRBD1 (6 bases). The germline CDR1 and CDR2 sequences are MNHEY and SVGAGI. There are 14 residues in the CDR3. Trimming removed 2 bases from V and 4 bases from J, with 12 bases in between.

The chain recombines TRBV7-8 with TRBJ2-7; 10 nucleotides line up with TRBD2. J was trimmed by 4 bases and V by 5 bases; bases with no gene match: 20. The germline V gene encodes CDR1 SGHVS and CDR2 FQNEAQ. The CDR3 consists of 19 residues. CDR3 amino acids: CASSLGHNLGTSGVYEQYF. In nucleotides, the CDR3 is TGTGCCAGCAGCCTGGGACACAACTTGGGAACTAGCGGGGTATACGAGCAGTACTTC.

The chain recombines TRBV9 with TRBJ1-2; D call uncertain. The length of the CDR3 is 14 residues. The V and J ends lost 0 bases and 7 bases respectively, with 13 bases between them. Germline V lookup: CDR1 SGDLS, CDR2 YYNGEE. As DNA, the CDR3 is TGTGCCAGCAGCGTAGGTGGGTGGAGGTCTGGCTACACCTTC. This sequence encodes CASSVGGWRSGYTF.

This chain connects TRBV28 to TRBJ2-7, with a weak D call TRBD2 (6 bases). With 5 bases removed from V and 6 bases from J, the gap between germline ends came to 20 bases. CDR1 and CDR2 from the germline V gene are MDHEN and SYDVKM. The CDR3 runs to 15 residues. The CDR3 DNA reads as TGTGCCAGCAGTCGCGGGGTAGTCTTGTACAGCGAGCAGTACTTC. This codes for CASSRGVVLYSEQYF.

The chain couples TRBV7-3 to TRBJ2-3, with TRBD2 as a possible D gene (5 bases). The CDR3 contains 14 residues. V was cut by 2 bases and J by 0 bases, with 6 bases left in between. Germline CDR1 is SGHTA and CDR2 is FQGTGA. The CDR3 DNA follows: TGTGCCAGCAGCTTACAGCGGAGCACAGATACGCAGTATTTT. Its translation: CASSLQRSTDTQYF.

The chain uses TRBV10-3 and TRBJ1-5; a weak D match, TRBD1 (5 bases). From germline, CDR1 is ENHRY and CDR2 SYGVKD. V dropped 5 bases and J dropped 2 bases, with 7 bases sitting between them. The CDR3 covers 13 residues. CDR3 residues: CAISQGGNQPQHF. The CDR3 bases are TGTGCCATCAGTCAGGGTGGCAATCAGCCCCAGCATTTT.

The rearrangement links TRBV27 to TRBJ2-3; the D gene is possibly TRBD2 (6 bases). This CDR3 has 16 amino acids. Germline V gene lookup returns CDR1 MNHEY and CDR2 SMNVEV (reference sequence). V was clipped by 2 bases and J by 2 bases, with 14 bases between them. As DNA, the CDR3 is TGTGCCAGCAGTTTAGAGCCGGGACTCTTCACAGATACGCAGTATTTT. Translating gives CASSLEPGLFTDTQYF.

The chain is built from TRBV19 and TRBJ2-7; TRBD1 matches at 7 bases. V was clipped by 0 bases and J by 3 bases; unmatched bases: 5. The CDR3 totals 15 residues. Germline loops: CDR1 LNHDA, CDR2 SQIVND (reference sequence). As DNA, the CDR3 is TGTGCCAGTAGTATAGATCATAGGACAGGCTACGAGCAGTACTTC. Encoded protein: CASSIDHRTGYEQYF. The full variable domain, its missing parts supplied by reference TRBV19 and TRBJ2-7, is DGGITQSPKYLFRKEGQNVTLSCEQNLNHDAMYWYRQDPGQGLRLIYYSQIVNDFQKGDIAEGYSVSREKKESFPLTVTSAQKNPTAFYLCASSIDHRTGYEQYFGPGTRLTVT.

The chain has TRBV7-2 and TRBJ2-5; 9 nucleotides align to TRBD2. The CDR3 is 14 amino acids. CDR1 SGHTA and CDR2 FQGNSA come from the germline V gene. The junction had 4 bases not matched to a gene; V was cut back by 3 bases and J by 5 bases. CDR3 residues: CASSFSLAGETQYF. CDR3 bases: TGTGCCAGCAGCTTCAGTCTAGCGGGGGAGACCCAGTACTTC.